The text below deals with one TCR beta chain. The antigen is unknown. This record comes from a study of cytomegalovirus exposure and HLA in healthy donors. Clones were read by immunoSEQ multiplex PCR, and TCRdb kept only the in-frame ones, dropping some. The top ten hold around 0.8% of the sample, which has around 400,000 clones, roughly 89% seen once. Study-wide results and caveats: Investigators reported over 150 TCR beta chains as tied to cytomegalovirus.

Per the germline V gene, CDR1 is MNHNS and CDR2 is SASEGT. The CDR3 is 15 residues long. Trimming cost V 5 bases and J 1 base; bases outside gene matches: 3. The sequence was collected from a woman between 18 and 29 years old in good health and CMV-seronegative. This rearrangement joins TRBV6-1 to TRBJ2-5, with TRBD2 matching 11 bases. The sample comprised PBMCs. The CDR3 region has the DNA TGTGCCAGCAGTTCAGGACTAGCGGGCCAAGAGACCCAGTACTTC. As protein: CASSSGLAGQETQYF.